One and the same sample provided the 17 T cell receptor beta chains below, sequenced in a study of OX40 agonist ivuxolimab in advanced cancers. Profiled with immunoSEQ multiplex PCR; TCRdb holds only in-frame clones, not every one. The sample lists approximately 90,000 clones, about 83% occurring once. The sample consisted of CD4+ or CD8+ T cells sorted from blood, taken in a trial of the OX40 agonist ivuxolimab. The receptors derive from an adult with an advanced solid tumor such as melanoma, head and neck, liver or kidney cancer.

CDR3 region: CASSLPTGVDPTQYF. The CDR3 DNA follows: TGCGCCAGCAGCCTCCCTACAGGGGTTGATCCGACCCAGTACTTC. V usage is TRBV5-1 and J usage is TRBJ2-5, with TRBD1 matching 7 bases. The junction had 13 bases not matched to a gene; V was cut back by 4 bases and J by 7 bases. The CDR3 is made up of 15 amino acids. Germline loops: CDR1 SGHRS, CDR2 YFSETQ.

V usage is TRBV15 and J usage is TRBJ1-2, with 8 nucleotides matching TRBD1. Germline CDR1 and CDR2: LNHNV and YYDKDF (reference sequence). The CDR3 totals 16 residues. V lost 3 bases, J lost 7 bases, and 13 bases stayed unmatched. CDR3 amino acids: CATSRAATGGELGYTF. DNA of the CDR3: TGTGCCACCAGCAGGGCCGCTACAGGGGGTGAACTTGGCTACACCTTC.

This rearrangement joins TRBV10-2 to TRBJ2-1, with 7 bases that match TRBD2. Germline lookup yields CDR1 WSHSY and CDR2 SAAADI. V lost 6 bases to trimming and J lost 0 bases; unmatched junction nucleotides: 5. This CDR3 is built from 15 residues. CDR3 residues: CASRQLASSYNEQFF. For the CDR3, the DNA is TGCGCCAGCAGACAACTAGCGAGCTCCTACAATGAGCAGTTCTTC.

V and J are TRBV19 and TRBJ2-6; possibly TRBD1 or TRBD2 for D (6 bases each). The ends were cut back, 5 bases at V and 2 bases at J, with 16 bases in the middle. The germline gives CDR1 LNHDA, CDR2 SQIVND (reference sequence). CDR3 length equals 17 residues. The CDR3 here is CASSPGGRGPGANVLTF. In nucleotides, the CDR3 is TGTGCCAGTAGTCCCGGAGGTCGGGGGCCTGGGGCCAACGTCCTGACTTTC.

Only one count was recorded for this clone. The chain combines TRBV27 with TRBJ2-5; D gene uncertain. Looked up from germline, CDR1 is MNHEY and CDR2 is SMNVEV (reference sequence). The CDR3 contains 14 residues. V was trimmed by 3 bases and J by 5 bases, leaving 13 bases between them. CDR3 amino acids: CASSLYRYGETQYF. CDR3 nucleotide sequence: TGTGCCAGCAGTTTGTACCGGTACGGGGAGACCCAGTACTTC.

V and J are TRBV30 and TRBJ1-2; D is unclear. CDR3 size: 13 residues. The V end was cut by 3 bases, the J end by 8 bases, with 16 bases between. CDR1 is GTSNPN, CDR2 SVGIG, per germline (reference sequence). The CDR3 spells CAWRVGLSVGYTF. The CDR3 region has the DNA TGTGCCTGGAGGGTCGGGCTCTCTGTGGGCTACACCTTC.

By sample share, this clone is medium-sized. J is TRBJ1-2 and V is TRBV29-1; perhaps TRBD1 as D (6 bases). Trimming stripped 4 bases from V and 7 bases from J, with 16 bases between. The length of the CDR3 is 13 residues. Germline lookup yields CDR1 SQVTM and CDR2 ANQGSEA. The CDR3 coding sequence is TGCAGCGTTGCTAGTTCGGGGGCAGCTGGCTACACCTTC. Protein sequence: CSVASSGAAGYTF.

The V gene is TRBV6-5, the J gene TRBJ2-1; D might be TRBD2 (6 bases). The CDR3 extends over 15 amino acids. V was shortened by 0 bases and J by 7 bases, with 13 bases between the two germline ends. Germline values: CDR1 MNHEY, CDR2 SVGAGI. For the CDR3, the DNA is TGTGCCAGCAGTTACTCGCGGGGTAGAGGGAATGAGCAGTTCTTC. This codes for CASSYSRGRGNEQFF.

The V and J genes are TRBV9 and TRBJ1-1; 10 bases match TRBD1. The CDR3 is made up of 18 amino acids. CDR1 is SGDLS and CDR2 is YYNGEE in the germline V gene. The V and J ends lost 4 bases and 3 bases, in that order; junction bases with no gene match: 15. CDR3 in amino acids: CASSTSPSRQGAHTEAFF. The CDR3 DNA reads TGTGCCAGCAGCACTAGCCCATCTCGACAGGGGGCCCACACTGAAGCTTTCTTT.

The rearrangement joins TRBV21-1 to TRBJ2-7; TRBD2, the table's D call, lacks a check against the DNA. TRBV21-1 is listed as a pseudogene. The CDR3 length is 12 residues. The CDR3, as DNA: TGTGCCAGCAGAAGGGAGCCCTACGAGCAGTACTTC. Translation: CASRREPYEQYF.

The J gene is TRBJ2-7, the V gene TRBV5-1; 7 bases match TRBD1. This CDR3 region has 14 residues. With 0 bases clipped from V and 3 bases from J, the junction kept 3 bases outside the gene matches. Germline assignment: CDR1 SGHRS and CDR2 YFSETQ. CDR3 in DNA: TGCGCCAGCAGCTTGGGACAGGGCATCTACGAGCAGTACTTC. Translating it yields CASSLGQGIYEQYF.

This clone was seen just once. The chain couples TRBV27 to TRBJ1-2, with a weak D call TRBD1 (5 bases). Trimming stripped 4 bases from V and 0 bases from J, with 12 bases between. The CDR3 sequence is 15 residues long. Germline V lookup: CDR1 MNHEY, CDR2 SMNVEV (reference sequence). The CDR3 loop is CASSSATDANYGYTF. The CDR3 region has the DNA TGTGCCAGCAGTTCTGCGACAGACGCTAACTATGGCTACACCTTC.

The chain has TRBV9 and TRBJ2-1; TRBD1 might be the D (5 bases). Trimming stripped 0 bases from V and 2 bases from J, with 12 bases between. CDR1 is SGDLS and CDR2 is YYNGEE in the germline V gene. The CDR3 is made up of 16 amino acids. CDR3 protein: CASSVGGATAYNEQFF. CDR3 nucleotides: TGTGCCAGCAGCGTAGGGGGCGCCACAGCCTACAATGAGCAGTTCTTC.

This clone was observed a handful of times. The CDR3: CASSLSWGGGKNEQFF. CDR3 nucleotides: TGTGCCAGCAGCTTAAGTTGGGGAGGGGGAAAAAATGAGCAGTTCTTC. The chain carries TRBV11-3 and TRBJ2-1; possible D gene TRBD2, 7 bases. CDR1 and CDR2 from the germline V gene are SGHNT and YENEEA. CDR3 size: 16 residues. Trimming took 2 bases from V and 7 from J, leaving 18 bases between them.

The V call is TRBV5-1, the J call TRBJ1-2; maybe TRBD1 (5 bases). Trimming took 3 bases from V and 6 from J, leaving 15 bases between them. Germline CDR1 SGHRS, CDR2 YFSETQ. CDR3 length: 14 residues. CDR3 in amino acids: CASSSEPGRDGYTF. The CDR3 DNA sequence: TGCGCCAGCAGCTCCGAACCAGGGCGGGATGGCTACACCTTC.

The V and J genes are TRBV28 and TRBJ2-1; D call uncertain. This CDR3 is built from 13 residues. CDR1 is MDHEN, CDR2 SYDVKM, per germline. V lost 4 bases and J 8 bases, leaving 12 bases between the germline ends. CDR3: CASSYNNRDEQFF. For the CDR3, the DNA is TGTGCCAGCAGTTATAACAATAGGGATGAGCAGTTCTTC.

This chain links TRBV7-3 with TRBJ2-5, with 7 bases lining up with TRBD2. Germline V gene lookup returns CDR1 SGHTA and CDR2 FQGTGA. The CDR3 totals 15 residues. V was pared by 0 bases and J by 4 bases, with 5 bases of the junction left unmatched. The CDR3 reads CASSLTLGGGETQYF. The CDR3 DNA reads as TGTGCCAGCAGCTTAACTCTGGGCGGGGGAGAGACCCAGTACTTC.